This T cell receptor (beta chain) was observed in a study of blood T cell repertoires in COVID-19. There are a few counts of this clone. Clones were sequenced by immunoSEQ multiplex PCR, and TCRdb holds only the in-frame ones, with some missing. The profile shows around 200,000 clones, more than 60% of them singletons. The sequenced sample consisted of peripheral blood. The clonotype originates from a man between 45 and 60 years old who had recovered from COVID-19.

The CDR3 DNA sequence: TGTGCCAGCAGTGAGGAGACAGCAGCATTGGGTGGGGCCAACGTCCTGACTTTC. This translates into CASSEETAALGGANVLTF. The chain combines TRBV2 with TRBJ2-6, with D perhaps TRBD1 (5 bases). The germline V and J ends were trimmed by 3 bases and 3 bases, with 18 bases remaining between them. Germline CDR1 is SNHLY and CDR2 is FYNNEI. The CDR3 totals 18 residues.